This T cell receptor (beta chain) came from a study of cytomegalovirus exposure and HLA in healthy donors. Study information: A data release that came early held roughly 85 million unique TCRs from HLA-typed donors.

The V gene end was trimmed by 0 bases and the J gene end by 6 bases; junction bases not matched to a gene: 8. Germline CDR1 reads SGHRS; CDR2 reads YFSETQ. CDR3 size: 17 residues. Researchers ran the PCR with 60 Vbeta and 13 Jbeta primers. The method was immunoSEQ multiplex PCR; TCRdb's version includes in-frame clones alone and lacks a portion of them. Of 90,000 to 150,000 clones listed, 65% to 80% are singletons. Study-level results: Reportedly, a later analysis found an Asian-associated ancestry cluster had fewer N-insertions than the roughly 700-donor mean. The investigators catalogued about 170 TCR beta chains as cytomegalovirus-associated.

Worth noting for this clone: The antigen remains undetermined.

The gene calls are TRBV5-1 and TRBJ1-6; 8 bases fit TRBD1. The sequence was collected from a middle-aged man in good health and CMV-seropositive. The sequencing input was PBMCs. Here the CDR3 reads CASSLAGTGAGNSPLHF. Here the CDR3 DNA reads TGCGCCAGCAGCTTGGCCGGGACAGGTGCAGGTAATTCACCCCTCCACTTT.